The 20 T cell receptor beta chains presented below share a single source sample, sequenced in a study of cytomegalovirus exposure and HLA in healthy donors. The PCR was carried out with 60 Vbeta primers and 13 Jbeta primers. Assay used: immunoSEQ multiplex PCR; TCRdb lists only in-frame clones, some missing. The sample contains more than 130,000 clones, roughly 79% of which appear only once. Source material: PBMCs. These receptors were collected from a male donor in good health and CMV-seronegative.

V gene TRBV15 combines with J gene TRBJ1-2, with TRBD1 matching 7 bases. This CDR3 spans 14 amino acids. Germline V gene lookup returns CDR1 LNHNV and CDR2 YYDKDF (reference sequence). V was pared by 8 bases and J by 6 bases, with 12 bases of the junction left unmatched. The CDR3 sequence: CATSQDRWLNGYTF. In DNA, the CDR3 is TGTGCCACCTCCCAGGACAGGTGGTTGAATGGCTACACCTTC.

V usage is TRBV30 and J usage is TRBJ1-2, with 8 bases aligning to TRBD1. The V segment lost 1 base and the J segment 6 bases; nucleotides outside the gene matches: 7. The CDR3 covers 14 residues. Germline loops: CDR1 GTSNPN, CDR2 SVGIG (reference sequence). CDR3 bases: TGTGCCTGGAGTGGAGTCACGACAGGGGATGGCTACACCTTC. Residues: CAWSGVTTGDGYTF.

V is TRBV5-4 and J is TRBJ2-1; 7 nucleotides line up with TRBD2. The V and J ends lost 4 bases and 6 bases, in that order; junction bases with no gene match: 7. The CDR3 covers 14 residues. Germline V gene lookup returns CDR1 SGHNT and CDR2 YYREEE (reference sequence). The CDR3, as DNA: TGTGCCAGCAGCAGCCGGGACTACCGCAATGAGCAGTTCTTC. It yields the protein CASSSRDYRNEQFF.

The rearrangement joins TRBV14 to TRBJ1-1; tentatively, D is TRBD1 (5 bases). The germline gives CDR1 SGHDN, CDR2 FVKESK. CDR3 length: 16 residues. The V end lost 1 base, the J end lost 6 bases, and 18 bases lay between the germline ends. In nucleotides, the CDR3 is TGTGCCAGCAGCCAAGTTGGCGGGGACCGGTGGTCTGAAGCTTTCTTT. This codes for CASSQVGGDRWSEAFF.

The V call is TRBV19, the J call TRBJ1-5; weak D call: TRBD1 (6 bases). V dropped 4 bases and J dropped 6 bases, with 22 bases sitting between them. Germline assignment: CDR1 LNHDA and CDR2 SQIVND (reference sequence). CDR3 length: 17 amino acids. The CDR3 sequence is CASSTYPLTGSVQPQHF. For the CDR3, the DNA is TGTGCCAGTAGTACCTACCCCCTGACAGGATCCGTTCAGCCCCAGCATTTT.

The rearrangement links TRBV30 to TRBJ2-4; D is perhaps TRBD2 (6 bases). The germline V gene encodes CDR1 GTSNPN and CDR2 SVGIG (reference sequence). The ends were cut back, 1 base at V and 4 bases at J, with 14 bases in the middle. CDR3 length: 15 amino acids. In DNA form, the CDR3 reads TGTGCCTGGAGTGATCCGGGACTGGCAAAAAACATTCAGTACTTC. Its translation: CAWSDPGLAKNIQYF.

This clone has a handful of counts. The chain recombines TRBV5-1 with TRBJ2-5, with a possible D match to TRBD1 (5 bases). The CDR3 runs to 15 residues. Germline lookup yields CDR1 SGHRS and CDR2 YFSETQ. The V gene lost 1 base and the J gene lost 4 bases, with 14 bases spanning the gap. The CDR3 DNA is TGCGCCAGCAGCTTGAGGGGCCAGCCCCGAGAGACCCAGTACTTC. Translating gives CASSLRGQPRETQYF. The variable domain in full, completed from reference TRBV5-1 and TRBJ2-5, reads KAGVTQTPRYLIKTRGQQVTLSCSPISGHRSVSWYQQTPGQGLQFLFEYFSETQRNKGNFPGRFSGRQFSNSRSEMNVSTLELGDSALYLCASSLRGQPRETQYFGPGTRLLVL.

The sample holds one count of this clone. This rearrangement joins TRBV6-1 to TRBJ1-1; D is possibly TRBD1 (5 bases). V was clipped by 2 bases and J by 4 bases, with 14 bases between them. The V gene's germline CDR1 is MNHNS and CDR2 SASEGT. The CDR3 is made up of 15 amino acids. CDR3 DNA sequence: TGTGCCAGCAGTGAAAGGTGGGCGGGGACCACTGAAGCTTTCTTT. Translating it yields CASSERWAGTTEAFF.

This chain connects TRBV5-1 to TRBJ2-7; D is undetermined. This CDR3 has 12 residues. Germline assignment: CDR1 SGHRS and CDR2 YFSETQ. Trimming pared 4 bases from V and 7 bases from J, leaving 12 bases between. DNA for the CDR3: TGCGCCAGCAGCGAATATTTGAGGGAGCAGTACTTC. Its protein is CASSEYLREQYF.

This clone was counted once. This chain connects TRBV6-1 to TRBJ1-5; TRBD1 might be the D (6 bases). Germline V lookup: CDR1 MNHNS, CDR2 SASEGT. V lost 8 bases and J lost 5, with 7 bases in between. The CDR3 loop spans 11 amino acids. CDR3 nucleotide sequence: TGTGCCAGCGGGGGCTATCAGCCCCAGCATTTT. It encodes CASGGYQPQHF.

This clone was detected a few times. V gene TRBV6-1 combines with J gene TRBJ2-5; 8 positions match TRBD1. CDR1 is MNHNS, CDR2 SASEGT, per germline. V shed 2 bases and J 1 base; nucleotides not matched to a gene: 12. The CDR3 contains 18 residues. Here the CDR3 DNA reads TGTGCCAGCAGTGAACTCGCCGGTTCCGGGACAGGCCAAGAGACCCAGTACTTC. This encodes CASSELAGSGTGQETQYF.

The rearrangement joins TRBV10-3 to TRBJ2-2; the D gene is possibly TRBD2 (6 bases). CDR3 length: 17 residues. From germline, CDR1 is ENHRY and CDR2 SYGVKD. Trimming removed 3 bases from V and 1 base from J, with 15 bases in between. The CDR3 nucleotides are TGTGCCATCAGTGATTTGGAGGGAAACAAGAACACCGGGGAGCTGTTTTTT. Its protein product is CAISDLEGNKNTGELFF.

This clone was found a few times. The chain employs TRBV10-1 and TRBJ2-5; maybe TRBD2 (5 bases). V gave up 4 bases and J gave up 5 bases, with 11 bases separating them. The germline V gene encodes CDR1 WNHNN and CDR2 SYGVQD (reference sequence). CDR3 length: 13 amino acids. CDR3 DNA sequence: TGCGCCAGCAGTGGAGGGTATGGGGAGACCCAGTACTTC. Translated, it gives CASSGGYGETQYF.

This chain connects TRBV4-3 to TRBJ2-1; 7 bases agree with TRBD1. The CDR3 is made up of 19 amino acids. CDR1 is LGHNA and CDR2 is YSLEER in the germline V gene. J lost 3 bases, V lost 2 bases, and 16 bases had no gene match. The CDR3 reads CASSQHRTNRDSLYNEQFF. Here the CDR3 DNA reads TGCGCCAGCAGCCAACATCGCACTAACCGGGACAGCCTCTACAATGAGCAGTTCTTC.

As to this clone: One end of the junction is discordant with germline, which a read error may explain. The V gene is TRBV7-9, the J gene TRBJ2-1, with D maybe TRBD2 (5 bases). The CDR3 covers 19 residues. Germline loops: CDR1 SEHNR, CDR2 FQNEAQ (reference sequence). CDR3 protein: CSSSPRGGSRTSSYNEQFF. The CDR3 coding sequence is TGTTCCAGCAGCCCTAGAGGCGGCTCCCGAACTAGCTCCTACAATGAGCAGTTCTTC.

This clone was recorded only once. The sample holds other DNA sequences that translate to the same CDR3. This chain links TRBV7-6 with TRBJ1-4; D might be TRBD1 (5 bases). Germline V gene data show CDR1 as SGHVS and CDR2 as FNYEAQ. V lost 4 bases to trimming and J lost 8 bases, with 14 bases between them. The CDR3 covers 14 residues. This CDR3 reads CASSSAGGSEKLFF. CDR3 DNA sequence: TGTGCCAGCAGCTCGGCGGGGGGTTCCGAAAAACTGTTTTTT.

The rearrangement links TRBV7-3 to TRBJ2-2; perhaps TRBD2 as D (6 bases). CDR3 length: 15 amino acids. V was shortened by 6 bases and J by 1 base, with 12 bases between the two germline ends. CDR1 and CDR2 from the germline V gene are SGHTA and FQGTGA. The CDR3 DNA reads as TGTGCCAGCAGACCCGGGCGGGAGAACACCGGGGAGCTGTTTTTT. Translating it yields CASRPGRENTGELFF.

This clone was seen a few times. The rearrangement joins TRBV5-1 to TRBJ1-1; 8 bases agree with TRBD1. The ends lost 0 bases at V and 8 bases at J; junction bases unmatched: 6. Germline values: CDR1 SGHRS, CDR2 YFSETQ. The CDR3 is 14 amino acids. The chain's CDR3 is CASSLELGTGEAFF. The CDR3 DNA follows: TGCGCCAGCAGCTTGGAACTTGGGACAGGCGAAGCTTTCTTT.

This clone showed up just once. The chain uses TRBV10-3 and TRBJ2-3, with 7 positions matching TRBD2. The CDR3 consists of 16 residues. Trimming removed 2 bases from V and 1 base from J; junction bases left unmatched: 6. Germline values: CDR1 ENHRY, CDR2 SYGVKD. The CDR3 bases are TGTGCCATCAGTGAGCGACTAGCTGGTGGCACAGATACGCAGTATTTT. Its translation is CAISERLAGGTDTQYF.

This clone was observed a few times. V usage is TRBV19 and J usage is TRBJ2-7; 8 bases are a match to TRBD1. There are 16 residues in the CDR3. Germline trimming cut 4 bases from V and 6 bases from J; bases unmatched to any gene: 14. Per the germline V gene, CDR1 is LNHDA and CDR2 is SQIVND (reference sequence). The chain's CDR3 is CASSTHRGESSAEQYF. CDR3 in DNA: TGTGCCAGTAGTACCCACAGGGGGGAATCGTCGGCCGAGCAGTACTTC.